The rows below give T cell receptor beta chains drawn from one sample of a study of blood T cell repertoires in COVID-19. Clones were read by immunoSEQ multiplex PCR, and TCRdb kept only the in-frame ones, dropping some. The data contain about 320,000 clones, about 83% of them singletons. Sequencing used peripheral blood. The receptors shown here come from a woman aged 50 to 60 with acute or convalescent COVID-19. CDR3s include the opening cysteine and the closing phenylalanine or tryptophan. A D gene is named only where the DNA matches it firmly. Expanded clones get a size class; other rows say once, few or many, or leave the size out.

abundance	v_gene	d_gene	j_gene	CDR3aa	CDR3nt
.	TRBV15	.	TRBJ1-3	CATWSGPGGNTIYF	TGTGCCACCTGGTCCGGGCCGGGGGGAAACACCATATATTTT
.	TRBV5-1	TRBD2	TRBJ2-1	CASSLGKGLAGINEQFF	TGCGCCAGCAGCTTAGGTAAGGGACTAGCGGGGATCAATGAGCAGTTCTTC
.	TRBV3-1/TRBV3-2	TRBD1	TRBJ1-4	CASSQTGQGREKLFF	TGTGCCAGCAGCCAGACCGGACAGGGTAGAGAAAAACTGTTTTTT
.	TRBV19	TRBD2	TRBJ2-1	CASSVGTSGIQRGEQFF	TGTGCCAGTAGTGTTGGGACTAGCGGGATTCAGCGGGGAGAGCAGTTCTTC
.	TRBV7-2	TRBD1	TRBJ2-3	CASLYRGEDTQYF	TGTGCCAGCCTATACAGGGGGGAAGATACGCAGTATTTT
.	TRBV10-3	TRBD1	TRBJ1-6	CAIRAGTGGSPLHF	TGTGCCATCAGGGCGGGGACAGGGGGTTCACCCCTCCACTTT
.	TRBV20-1	TRBD1	TRBJ1-1	CSALQGAEAFF	TGCAGTGCTTTACAGGGGGCTGAAGCTTTCTTT
.	TRBV2	.	TRBJ2-5	CASMRGGQETQYF	TGTGCCAGCATGCGGGGCGGACAAGAGACCCAGTACTTC
.	TRBV3-1/TRBV3-2	.	TRBJ1-5	CASSPTKIGSNQPQHF	TGTGCCAGCAGCCCAACTAAAATCGGTTCCAATCAGCCCCAGCATTTT
.	TRBV13	TRBD1	TRBJ1-1	CASSFTGGRFAEAFF	TGTGCCAGCAGTTTTACAGGGGGAAGGTTCGCTGAAGCTTTCTTT
.	TRBV5-5	TRBD1	TRBJ1-1	CASSLQGFTEAFF	TGTGCCAGCAGCTTACAGGGGTTCACTGAAGCTTTCTTT
.	TRBV19	TRBD2	TRBJ2-1	CASRPGGSFDEQFF	TGTGCCAGTAGGCCCGGCGGGAGTTTCGATGAGCAGTTCTTC
.	TRBV7-6	.	TRBJ2-2	CASSPRGVQAATGELFF	TGTGCCAGCAGCCCCAGGGGAGTACAGGCAGCCACCGGGGAGCTGTTTTTT
.	TRBV4-1	TRBD1	TRBJ2-3	CASSRTPVGTGADTQYF	TGCGCCAGCAGCCGGACCCCAGTAGGGACAGGAGCCGATACGCAGTATTTT
.	TRBV5-5	.	TRBJ1-6	CASGPAGINSPLHF	TGTGCCAGCGGACCGGCGGGGATCAATTCACCCCTCCACTTT
.	TRBV12-3/TRBV12-4	.	TRBJ1-1	CASSSDRDRAFF	TGTGCCAGCAGTTCCGACCGGGATCGAGCTTTCTTT
once	TRBV24-1	TRBD1	TRBJ2-3	CATSGRGYTDTQYF	TGTGCCACCAGTGGCAGGGGGTACACAGATACGCAGTATTTT
once	TRBV18	.	TRBJ1-5	CASSLPGSNQPQHF	TGTGCCAGCTCCCTGCCGGGTTCCAATCAGCCCCAGCATTTT
.	TRBV25-1	.	TRBJ2-2	CASSDPRGTGELFF	TGTGCCAGCAGTGATCCGCGGGGCACCGGGGAGCTGTTTTTT
.	TRBV19	.	TRBJ1-2	CASSIGRTVNYGYTF	TGTGCCAGTAGTATAGGACGGACTGTTAACTATGGCTACACCTTC
.	TRBV11-1	TRBD1	TRBJ1-1	CASSPGQGTNTEAFF	TGTGCCAGCAGCCCGGGACAGGGGACGAACACTGAAGCTTTCTTT
.	TRBV25-1	TRBD2	TRBJ2-4	CASSAVGGAKNIQYF	TGTGCCAGCAGCGCAGTCGGGGGGGCCAAAAACATTCAGTACTTC
.	TRBV2	TRBD2	TRBJ2-2	CASSESAGANTGELFF	TGTGCCAGCAGTGAATCAGCGGGGGCCAACACCGGGGAGCTGTTTTTT
once	TRBV18	.	TRBJ1-1	CASSPQSMNTEAFF	TGTGCCAGCTCACCACAGAGTATGAACACTGAAGCTTTCTTT
once	TRBV13	.	TRBJ2-3	CASSLGDRSTDTQYF	TGTGCCAGCAGCTTAGGGGACAGAAGCACAGATACGCAGTATTTT
.	TRBV5-1	TRBD1	TRBJ1-4	CASSPDPQGATNEKLFF	TGCGCCAGCAGCCCCGACCCGCAGGGGGCGACTAATGAAAAACTGTTTTTT
.	TRBV9	.	TRBJ2-2	CASSSNTGELFF	TGTGCCAGCAGCTCAAACACCGGGGAGCTGTTTTTT
.	TRBV30	TRBD2	TRBJ2-5	CAWSPGLDKETQYF	TGTGCCTGGAGTCCGGGACTAGATAAAGAGACCCAGTACTTC
many	TRBV5-6	TRBD1	TRBJ1-4	CASSLRPGQGFNEKLFF	TGTGCCAGCAGCCTAAGGCCCGGACAGGGCTTTAATGAAAAACTGTTTTTT
.	TRBV3-1/TRBV3-2	TRBD2	TRBJ2-1	CASSQDPGGTYNEQFF	TGTGCCAGCAGCCAAGATCCGGGAGGGACCTACAATGAGCAGTTCTTC
few	TRBV30	.	TRBJ1-2	CAWSIPRGAGNVYGYTF	TGTGCCTGGAGTATTCCAAGGGGCGCGGGGAATGTCTATGGCTACACCTTC
once	TRBV4-1	TRBD1	TRBJ2-3	CASSQATQGADTQYF	TGCGCCAGCAGCCAAGCTACACAGGGGGCAGATACGCAGTATTTT
.	TRBV6-5	.	TRBJ2-3	CASRRGLGTDTQYF	TGTGCCAGCAGGCGTGGTTTGGGCACAGATACGCAGTATTTT
.	TRBV11-2	TRBD1	TRBJ1-1	CASSPLGTGRSTEAFF	TGTGCCAGCAGCCCACTCGGGACAGGACGGAGCACTGAAGCTTTCTTT
.	TRBV5-1	TRBD1	TRBJ1-2	CASTQTGTGAYGYTF	TGCGCCAGCACCCAGACCGGGACAGGGGCCTATGGCTACACCTTC
.	TRBV10-3	.	TRBJ1-1	CAISGANTEAFF	TGTGCCATCAGTGGAGCGAACACTGAAGCTTTCTTT
.	TRBV7-3	TRBD1	TRBJ1-1	CASSFDDRGEAFF	TGTGCCAGCAGCTTTGACGACAGGGGTGAAGCTTTCTTT
.	TRBV5-1	.	TRBJ1-1	CASSLAAGPIGTEAFF	TGCGCCAGCAGCTTGGCCGCGGGTCCCATTGGCACTGAAGCTTTCTTT
once	TRBV6-5	TRBD1	TRBJ2-3	CASSLRTGSGTDTQYF	TGTGCCAGCAGTTTACGGACAGGGAGCGGGACAGATACGCAGTATTTT
.	TRBV30	.	TRBJ1-1	CAWSPMTTVEAFF	TGTGCCTGGAGTCCTATGACGACAGTTGAAGCTTTCTTT
.	TRBV11-3	.	TRBJ1-1	CASSFSVNTEAFF	TGTGCCAGCAGCTTTTCGGTGAACACTGAAGCTTTCTTT
.	TRBV3-1/TRBV3-2	.	TRBJ2-1	CASSHFPTRDEQFF	TGTGCCAGCAGCCATTTCCCGACCAGGGATGAGCAGTTCTTC
.	TRBV5-4	TRBD1	TRBJ2-1	CASSADRGSYNEQFF	TGTGCCAGCAGCGCGGACAGGGGGTCCTACAATGAGCAGTTCTTC
once	TRBV29-1	.	TRBJ2-1	CSVERGRTYNEQFF	TGCAGCGTTGAGAGGGGGAGAACCTACAATGAGCAGTTCTTC
.	TRBV18	TRBD1	TRBJ2-7	CASSPPSGGPYEQYF	TGTGCCAGCTCACCACCGTCAGGGGGCCCCTACGAGCAGTACTTC
.	TRBV2	.	TRBJ1-1	CASSRRRGDTEAFF	TGTGCCAGCAGTCGACGGAGGGGAGACACTGAAGCTTTCTTT
.	TRBV6-5	.	TRBJ1-1	CASSFHGQGGTEAFF	TGTGCCAGCAGTTTCCACGGACAAGGTGGGACTGAAGCTTTCTTT
.	TRBV7-2	TRBD1	TRBJ2-5	CASSPRGTGPGETQYF	TGTGCCAGCAGCCCTAGGGGGACAGGGCCAGGCGAGACCCAGTACTTC
.	TRBV5-1	TRBD2	TRBJ2-2	CASSPTSENTGELFF	TGCGCCAGCAGCCCGACTAGCGAGAACACCGGGGAGCTGTTTTTT
few	TRBV7-2	.	TRBJ2-1	CASSSTADLYNEQFF	TGTGCCAGCAGCTCCACAGCGGACCTCTACAATGAGCAGTTCTTC
.	TRBV6-1	.	TRBJ1-6	CASSEQRGGNSPLHF	TGTGCCAGCAGTGAACAGAGGGGGGGTAATTCACCCCTCCACTTT
.	TRBV30	.	TRBJ1-4	CAWRDRGVGNSEKLFF	TGTGCCTGGAGGGATAGGGGCGTTGGGAATAGTGAAAAACTGTTTTTT
once	TRBV6-5	TRBD1	TRBJ1-2	CASSPDRDYGYTF	TGTGCCAGCAGCCCGGACAGGGACTATGGCTACACCTTC
.	TRBV3-1/TRBV3-2	.	TRBJ1-2	CASSRANYGYTF	TGTGCCAGCAGCCGGGCGAACTATGGCTACACCTTC